Listed below are T cell receptor beta chains from one sample, sequenced in a study of T cell changes during pregnancy in multiple sclerosis. Sequencing was performed with immunoSEQ multiplex PCR; in TCRdb, only in-frame clones are kept and a portion is missing. The data show 15,000 to 20,000 clones, 80% to 90% seen once. Sequencing used CD8+ T cells from peripheral blood mononuclear cells, obtained in the second trimester of pregnancy. All receptors derive from a female donor in good health, enrolled as a control in a pregnancy study. Both conserved end residues are part of each CDR3. D genes are given only for firm matches. Clone size is given for some rows only: seen once, a few or many times, or a class if the clone is expanded.

>TRBJ1-1|TRBD1|-|TRBV9
CASSVTGVNTEAFF
TGTGCCAGCAGCGTTACAGGGGTGAACACTGAAGCTTTCTTT
>TRBJ1-4|-|-|TRBV28
CASSFPPSGNEKLFF
TGTGCCAGCAGTTTTCCCCCATCGGGGAATGAAAAACTGTTTTTT
>TRBJ2-7|TRBD2|-|TRBV7-6
CASSAGHYEQYF
TGTGCCAGCTCAGCGGGGCACTACGAGCAGTACTTC
>TRBJ1-1|-|-|TRBV6-1
CASSEGQGWHTEAFF
TGTGCCAGCAGTGAGGGGCAGGGATGGCACACTGAAGCTTTCTTT
>TRBJ1-5|-|medium-sized|TRBV19
CASSIIQLFNQPQHF
TGTGCCAGTAGTATAATACAGCTATTCAATCAGCCCCAGCATTTT
>TRBJ2-5|TRBD2|-|TRBV11-2
CASSMRASGGLRETQYF
TGTGCCAGCAGTATGAGGGCTAGCGGGGGCCTCCGGGAGACCCAGTACTTC
>TRBJ2-7|-|-|TRBV6-1
CASSERQASSYEQYF
TGTGCCAGCAGTGAAAGGCAGGCCAGCTCCTACGAGCAGTACTTC
>TRBJ2-3|-|few|TRBV10-3
CAIRSGSTDTQYF
TGTGCCATCAGGTCGGGGAGCACAGATACGCAGTATTTT
>TRBJ2-1|-|once|TRBV18
CASSPWRGPFYNEQFF
TGTGCCAGCTCACCCTGGAGAGGCCCATTTTACAATGAGCAGTTCTTC
>TRBJ1-4|-|-|TRBV29-1
CSVVAANEKLFF
TGCAGCGTTGTGGCCGCTAATGAAAAACTGTTTTTT
>TRBJ2-3|-|-|TRBV18
CASSPLPGEPAGTDTQYF
TGTGCCAGCTCACCACTCCCCGGGGAACCGGCGGGCACAGATACGCAGTATTTT
>TRBJ2-1|TRBD2|once|TRBV11-2
CASSPGLAGDNEQFF
TGTGCCAGCAGCCCGGGACTAGCGGGAGATAATGAGCAGTTCTTC
>TRBJ2-5|-|-|TRBV4-2
CASSQDSRVRATQYF
TGTGCCAGCAGCCAAGATTCCCGCGTGCGGGCGACCCAGTACTTC
>TRBJ2-7|TRBD2|-|TRBV15
CATSGAGGSSYEQYF
TGTGCCACCAGCGGGGCGGGAGGAAGTTCCTACGAGCAGTACTTC
>TRBJ1-1|-|-|TRBV30
CAWSVLPGWTEAFF
TGTGCCTGGAGTGTTCTACCGGGTTGGACTGAAGCTTTCTTT
>TRBJ2-7|TRBD2|-|TRBV30
CAWSGRLGRAEQYF
TGTGCCTGGAGCGGGCGCTTAGGGAGGGCCGAGCAGTACTTC
>TRBJ2-4|TRBD2|-|TRBV28
CASSSGLADIAQAQNIQYF
TGTGCCAGCAGCTCGGGACTAGCGGACATAGCCCAAGCCCAAAACATTCAGTACTTC
>TRBJ2-7|-|-|TRBV7-6
CASSSRDTPYEQYF
TGTGCCAGCAGCTCCCGGGACACCCCCTACGAGCAGTACTTC
>TRBJ1-3|TRBD1|-|TRBV5-5
CASSTNRQGRNTIYF
TGTGCCAGCAGCACGAACCGACAGGGTAGAAACACCATATATTTT
>TRBJ2-1|-|-|TRBV28
CASSLEGGEQFF
TGTGCCAGCAGTTTAGAGGGCGGCGAGCAGTTCTTC
>TRBJ1-2|-|once|TRBV7-6
CASSLEPGLIGYTF
TGTGCCAGCAGCCTAGAGCCAGGGCTTATTGGCTACACCTTC
>TRBJ1-3|-|once|TRBV27
CASSLSRRGNTIYF
TGTGCCAGCAGTTTATCCAGGCGGGGGAACACCATATATTTT
>TRBJ2-1|TRBD2|-|TRBV9
CASSRAGSSYNEQFF
TGTGCCAGCAGCCGAGCGGGGAGCTCCTACAATGAGCAGTTCTTC
>TRBJ2-5|TRBD2|-|TRBV19
CASSGFMAGEETQYF
TGTGCCAGTAGTGGGTTCATGGCGGGAGAAGAGACCCAGTACTTC
>TRBJ2-7|-|-|TRBV15
CATRHGGEQYF
TGTGCCACCCGCCACGGGGGCGAGCAGTACTTC
>TRBJ2-3|-|-|TRBV15
CATSRGVAEPSTDTQYF
TGTGCCACCAGCAGGGGGGTAGCGGAACCTAGCACAGATACGCAGTATTTT
>TRBJ2-5|-|-|TRBV6-5
CASKGGMEKTQYF
TGTGCCAGCAAGGGAGGAATGGAAAAGACCCAGTACTTC
>TRBJ1-1|-|few|TRBV27
CASRSYTEAFF
TGTGCCAGCAGGTCCTACACTGAAGCTTTCTTT
>TRBJ1-2|TRBD1|-|TRBV2
CARGTEYGYTF
TGTGCCAGGGGGACAGAATATGGCTACACCTTC
>TRBJ2-7|TRBD2|-|TRBV27
CASSEAGVSYEQYF
TGTGCCAGCAGTGAAGCGGGAGTGTCCTACGAGCAGTACTTC
>TRBJ2-1|-|-|TRBV6-5
CASSYSVGVIDEQFF
TGTGCCAGCAGTTACTCAGTGGGAGTGATCGATGAGCAGTTCTTC
>TRBJ1-2|TRBD1|-|TRBV19
CASSIAYPGQGDGYTF
TGTGCCAGTAGTATAGCCTACCCGGGACAGGGAGACGGCTACACCTTC
>TRBJ2-7|TRBD1|-|TRBV7-9
CASSIAGTDRYEQYF
TGTGCCAGCAGCATAGCCGGGACAGACCGCTACGAGCAGTACTTC
>TRBJ2-7|-|-|TRBV11-2
CASSGAPGANSYEQYF
TGTGCCAGCAGCGGCGCCCCCGGAGCCAACTCCTACGAGCAGTACTTC
>TRBJ2-3|TRBD1|once|TRBV2
CAWRQGGTDTQYF
TGTGCCTGGAGACAGGGGGGCACAGATACGCAGTATTTT
>TRBJ2-5|TRBD2|once|TRBV5-1
CASRLAGGQETQYF
TGCGCCAGCAGGCTAGCGGGGGGGCAAGAGACCCAGTACTTC
>TRBJ1-2|TRBD1|-|TRBV27
CASSLTPGQGDNYGYTF
TGTGCCAGCAGTTTAACCCCGGGACAGGGAGATAACTATGGCTACACCTTC
>TRBJ2-7|-|-|TRBV27
CASSFSMGEVKGEQYF
TGTGCCAGCAGTTTTTCGATGGGGGAGGTGAAAGGCGAGCAGTACTTC
>TRBJ2-4|TRBD2|-|TRBV7-9
CASKGTRENIQYF
TGTGCCAGCAAAGGGACTAGAGAAAACATTCAGTACTTC
>TRBJ1-1|TRBD1|-|TRBV19
CASSPGTGVEGTEAFF
TGTGCCAGTAGTCCCGGGACAGGGGTGGAGGGCACTGAAGCTTTCTTT
>TRBJ1-5|-|-|TRBV6-5
CASKPSVGNQPQHF
TGTGCCAGCAAGCCCTCTGTGGGCAATCAGCCCCAGCATTTT
>TRBJ2-6|TRBD2|once|TRBV28
CASSFRGGYSAGANVLTF
TGTGCCAGCAGTTTTAGGGGAGGGTACAGTGCTGGGGCCAACGTCCTGACTTTC
>TRBJ1-5|-|-|TRBV23-1
CASSQSTPGINQPQHF
TGCGCCAGCAGTCAATCGACACCGGGGATTAATCAGCCCCAGCATTTT
>TRBJ2-1|TRBD1|few|TRBV6-5
CASSNRDSYNEQFF
TGTGCCAGCAGTAACCGGGACAGTTACAATGAGCAGTTCTTC
>TRBJ2-7|-|-|TRBV30
CAWSRAGDEQYF
TGTGCCTGGAGTCGAGCCGGGGACGAGCAGTACTTC
>TRBJ2-3|-|-|TRBV15
CATSRGWGDLTDTQYF
TGTGCCACCAGCAGAGGGTGGGGCGATCTTACAGATACGCAGTATTTT
>TRBJ1-2|-|-|TRBV19
CASSIDKYAADGYTF
TGTGCCAGTAGTATAGATAAGTATGCGGCAGATGGCTACACCTTC
>TRBJ1-2|-|-|TRBV2
CASRGYGYTF
TGTGCCAGCCGGGGCTATGGCTACACCTTC
>TRBJ2-3|TRBD1|-|TRBV7-2
CASSFRTGGATDTQYF
TGTGCCAGCAGCTTCCGGACAGGGGGGGCCACAGATACGCAGTATTTT